Below, 15 T cell receptor beta chains from the same sample are listed, as sequenced in a study of CD8+ T cells in alopecia areata. Extraction and reverse transcription of RNA yielded cDNA as the sequencing template. Profiling relied on immunoSEQ multiplex PCR, and the TCRdb table lists in-frame clones only, not all of them. The table lists 93,000 or so clones, under 90% of them singletons, with around 10% in the top ten. Specified treatment: oral pan-JAK inhibitor, 5-10 mg twice daily. Sequenced here: CD8+ T cells sorted from blood, sampled at approximately week 30, from a patient treated with tofacitinib. The receptors derive from a human donor with alopecia areata.

The rearrangement uses TRBV29-1 and TRBJ1-2; D is ambiguous. Between the trimmed V and J ends, which lost 6 bases and 6 bases, there was a span of 14 bases. From germline, CDR1 is SQVTM and CDR2 ANQGSEA. The CDR3 totals 12 residues. In DNA form, the CDR3 reads TGCAGCGTAGAGGTCAGCACTAATGGCTACACCTTC. It encodes CSVEVSTNGYTF.

The chain carries TRBV13 and TRBJ1-1; D gene unclear. With 0 bases removed from V and 6 bases from J, the gap between germline ends came to 5 bases. Germline V gene sequence: CDR1 PRHDT, CDR2 FYEKMQ (reference sequence). This CDR3 region has 12 residues. The chain's CDR3 is CASSLGTSEAFF. The DNA of the CDR3 is TGTGCCAGCAGCTTAGGGACCTCTGAAGCTTTCTTT.

The genes are TRBV11-2 and TRBJ2-3, with a possible D match to TRBD1 (5 bases). The germline V and J ends were trimmed by 4 bases and 2 bases, with 16 bases remaining between them. The CDR3 has 16 amino acids. Germline V CDR1 and CDR2: SGHAT, FQNNGV. The CDR3 DNA is TGTGCCAGCAGCTATATCTCTACAGGATACACAGATACGCAGTATTTT. It encodes CASSYISTGYTDTQYF.

There are a few counts of this clone. V usage is TRBV30 and J usage is TRBJ1-1; 9 nucleotides agree with TRBD1. Trimming at V came to 2 bases and at J to 4 bases, leaving 5 bases not matched to a gene. This CDR3 is built from 14 residues. Germline CDR1 GTSNPN, CDR2 SVGIG (reference sequence). The CDR3 spells CAWSLTGGSTEAFF. The CDR3 nucleotides read TGTGCCTGGAGTTTGACAGGGGGGTCCACTGAAGCTTTCTTT.

The rearrangement joins TRBV7-3 to TRBJ2-3, with TRBD2 identical over 10 bases. Germline V gene lookup returns CDR1 SGHTA and CDR2 FQGTGA. V lost 5 bases to trimming and J lost 3 bases; unmatched junction nucleotides: 11. This CDR3 spans 17 amino acids. The CDR3 sequence is CASSPITSGVGTDTQYF. The CDR3 DNA is TGTGCCAGCAGCCCAATAACTAGCGGGGTGGGGACAGATACGCAGTATTTT.

The V and J genes are TRBV5-1 and TRBJ2-5; 7 bases match TRBD1. The J call may not be correct, given that the DNA end is closer to TRBJ2-7. There are 13 residues in the CDR3. The V gene's germline CDR1 is SGHRS and CDR2 YFSETQ. CDR3 DNA: TGCGCCAGCAGCTACGGGACAGTTTACGAGCAGTACTTC. The encoded protein is CASSYGTVYEQYF.

This sequence joins TRBV29-1 and TRBJ1-3, with D hard to call. The V end lost 0 bases, the J end lost 4 bases, and 7 bases lay between the germline ends. This CDR3 is 13 amino acids long. The germline V gene encodes CDR1 SQVTM and CDR2 ANQGSEA. The chain's CDR3 is CSVEEGSGNTIYF. The CDR3 DNA sequence: TGCAGCGTTGAAGAGGGCTCCGGAAACACCATATATTTT.

This chain uses TRBV29-1 with TRBJ1-2, with 9 positions matching TRBD1. V shed 6 bases, J shed 6 bases, and the junction held 2 bases outside the gene matches. Per the germline V gene, CDR1 is SQVTM and CDR2 is ANQGSEA. This CDR3 is 11 amino acids long. The CDR3 region has the DNA TGCAGCGTGACAGGGGGAGATGGCTACACCTTC. Translation: CSVTGGDGYTF.

This chain uses TRBV7-8 with TRBJ2-7; 10 nucleotides agree with TRBD2. Germline values: CDR1 SGHVS, CDR2 FQNEAQ. The CDR3 is made up of 16 amino acids. V trimming: 5 bases; J trimming: 3 bases; junction bases outside the gene matches: 10. In DNA, the CDR3 is TGTGCCAGCAGCCCTTGCCGACTAGCGGGTAGCTACGAGCAGTACTTC. Residues: CASSPCRLAGSYEQYF.

This clone was counted only a few times. The chain is built from TRBV4-1 and TRBJ2-2; 9 positions match TRBD1. Germline V gene data show CDR1 as MGHRA and CDR2 as YSYEKL. With V trimmed by 3 bases and J by 7 bases, 12 bases remained unmatched. The CDR3 contains 17 residues. The CDR3 DNA reads TGCGCCAGCAGCCACACCAGGACAGGGGATGACGTCGGGGAGCTGTTTTTT. The encoded protein is CASSHTRTGDDVGELFF.

This chain uses TRBV9 with TRBJ2-1; TRBD2 aligns across 8 bases. The CDR3 is 14 amino acids. Germline lookup yields CDR1 SGDLS and CDR2 YYNGEE. Germline trimming cut 0 bases from V and 8 bases from J; bases unmatched to any gene: 4. CDR3 sequence (DNA): TGTGCCAGCAGCGTAGCCGGGGGGGCTTATGAGCAGTTCTTC. Its protein is CASSVAGGAYEQFF. Based on the CDR3 plus reference TRBV9 and TRBJ2-1, the full variable domain is DSGVTQTPKHLITATGQRVTLRCSPRSGDLSVYWYQQSLDQGLQFLIQYYNGEERAKGNILERFSAQQFPDLHSELNLSSLELGDSALYFCASSVAGGAYEQFFGPGTRLTVL.

The chain combines TRBV7-2 with TRBJ2-5; TRBD2 is a possible D gene (5 bases). The DNA end is more similar to TRBJ2-7, so the J call may be wrong. CDR1 and CDR2 from the germline V gene are SGHTA and FQGNSA. CDR3 size: 12 residues. The CDR3 region has the DNA TGTGCCAGCGAGGGTCATACCTACGAGCAGTACTTC. Translation gives CASEGHTYEQYF.

This clone was found a few times. V and J are TRBV19 and TRBJ2-4, with unresolved D. The V end was cut by 5 bases, the J end by 0 bases, with 5 bases between. CDR1 and CDR2 from the germline V gene are LNHDA and SQIVND (reference sequence). The CDR3 contains 13 residues. The CDR3 reads CASSPIAKNIQYF. For the CDR3, the DNA is TGTGCCAGTAGTCCCATAGCCAAAAACATTCAGTACTTC.

This clone was seen only a few times. Germline is not matched at one junction end, which may reflect a read error. The chain couples TRBV4-1 to TRBJ2-1; 9 bases map to TRBD2. Germline V CDR1 and CDR2: MGHRA, YSYEKL. The CDR3 length is 16 residues. The CDR3 here is CASSQDLPSGMREQFF. Written as DNA, the CDR3 is TGCGCCAGCAGTCAAGACCTCCCTAGCGGGATGCGCGAGCAGTTCTTC.

The chain links TRBV13 to TRBJ1-2; D perhaps matches TRBD1 (5 bases). V shed 2 bases and J shed 7 bases, with 8 bases lying between them. Germline-derived CDR1 and CDR2 are PRHDT and FYEKMQ (reference sequence). The length of the CDR3 is 12 residues. Here the CDR3 DNA reads TGTGCCAGCAGCTTACAGGGTCTTGGCTACACCTTC. It translates to CASSLQGLGYTF.